This TCR beta chain derives from a study of blood T cells in healthy people across ages. Every sample yielded at least 6.5 million isolated PBMCs. Study-wide findings and caveats: Estimates of diversity drawn from one million T cells were considered underestimates.

Next came a second PCR, run for about 7 to 12 cycles, which used a sample-barcoded 5' primer along with a J-beta primer mix. Sequencing recovered at least 3 million CDR3-containing paired-end reads from each sample. TCRdb passed the 5' RACE reads through MiXCR, listing each CDR3 protein once. The data contain roughly 2 million distinct CDR3 sequences, about 50% of them singletons. This CDR3 is 13 amino acids long. The ends were cut back, 6 bases at V and 7 bases at J, with 15 bases in the middle. Germline CDR1 reads SGHTA; CDR2 reads FQGNSA. With regard to this clonotype: The antigen is not known.

This sequence joins TRBV7-2 and TRBJ2-5, with D possibly being TRBD1 (5 bases). The material sequenced was blood. This clonotype originated in a woman in her thirties or forties in good health. This CDR3 reads CASSPFQGGTQYF. Here the CDR3 DNA reads TGTGCCAGCAGTCCTTTTCAGGGTGGGACCCAGTACTTC. The full variable domain, its missing parts supplied by reference TRBV7-2 and TRBJ2-5, is GAGVSQSPSNKVTEKGKDVELRCDPISGHTALYWYRQSLGQGLEFLIYFQGNSAPDKSGLPSDRFSAERTGGSVSTLTIQRTQQEDSAVYLCASSPFQGGTQYFGPGTRLLVL.